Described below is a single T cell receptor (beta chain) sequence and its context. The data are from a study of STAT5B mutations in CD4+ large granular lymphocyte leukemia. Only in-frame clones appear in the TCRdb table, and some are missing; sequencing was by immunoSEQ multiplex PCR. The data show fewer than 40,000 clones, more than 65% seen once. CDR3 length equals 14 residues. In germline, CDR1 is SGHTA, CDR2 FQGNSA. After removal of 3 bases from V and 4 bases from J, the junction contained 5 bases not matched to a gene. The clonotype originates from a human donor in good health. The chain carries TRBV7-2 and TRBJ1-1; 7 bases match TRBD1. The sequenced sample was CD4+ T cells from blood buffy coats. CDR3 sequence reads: CASSFQGGPTEAFF. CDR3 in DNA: TGTGCCAGCAGCTTTCAGGGGGGTCCCACTGAAGCTTTCTTT. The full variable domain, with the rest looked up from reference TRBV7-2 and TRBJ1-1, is GAGVSQSPSNKVTEKGKDVELRCDPISGHTALYWYRQSLGQGLEFLIYFQGNSAPDKSGLPSDRFSAERTGGSVSTLTIQRTQQEDSAVYLCASSFQGGPTEAFFGQGTRLTVV.